This passage covers 3 T cell receptor beta chains from one sample sequenced in a study of T cell changes during pregnancy in multiple sclerosis. Method: immunoSEQ multiplex PCR; TCRdb's copy keeps in-frame clones and lacks some. This sample has about 75,000 clones, with 85% to 95% found just once. The material sequenced was CD4+ T cells from peripheral blood mononuclear cells, taken after pregnancy. Every receptor here comes from a female donor with multiple sclerosis, enrolled in a pregnancy study.

The J gene is TRBJ2-2, the V gene TRBV5-4; TRBD2 matches 9 bases. Trimming at V came to 3 bases and at J to 3 bases, leaving 6 bases not matched to a gene. This CDR3 has 16 residues. From germline, CDR1 is SGHNT and CDR2 YYREEE (reference sequence). The CDR3 here is CASSSPSGVYTGELFF. The CDR3 DNA reads TGTGCCAGCAGCTCACCTAGCGGGGTTTACACCGGGGAGCTGTTTTTT.

V and J are TRBV19 and TRBJ2-1; 8 bases are a match to TRBD2. Trimming took 2 bases from V and 6 from J; bases not matched to a gene: 12. Germline V gives CDR1 LNHDA, CDR2 SQIVND (reference sequence). This CDR3 has 17 residues. CDR3 in amino acids: CASSISATSGRFNEQFF. The CDR3 nucleotides are TGTGCCAGTAGTATAAGCGCCACTAGCGGTCGATTCAATGAGCAGTTCTTC. Complete variable domain (other parts from reference TRBV19 and TRBJ2-1): DGGITQSPKYLFRKEGQNVTLSCEQNLNHDAMYWYRQDPGQGLRLIYYSQIVNDFQKGDIAEGYSVSREKKESFPLTVTSAQKNPTAFYLCASSISATSGRFNEQFFGPGTRLTVL.

This clone has a single count. The rearrangement joins TRBV9 to TRBJ2-2; D is possibly TRBD2 (6 bases). Trimming pared 0 bases from V and 6 bases from J, leaving 9 bases between. From germline, CDR1 is SGDLS and CDR2 YYNGEE. The length of the CDR3 is 14 residues. Here the CDR3 DNA reads TGTGCCAGCAGCGTAGGGAGGGTTCCCGGGGAGCTGTTTTTT. This translates into CASSVGRVPGELFF.